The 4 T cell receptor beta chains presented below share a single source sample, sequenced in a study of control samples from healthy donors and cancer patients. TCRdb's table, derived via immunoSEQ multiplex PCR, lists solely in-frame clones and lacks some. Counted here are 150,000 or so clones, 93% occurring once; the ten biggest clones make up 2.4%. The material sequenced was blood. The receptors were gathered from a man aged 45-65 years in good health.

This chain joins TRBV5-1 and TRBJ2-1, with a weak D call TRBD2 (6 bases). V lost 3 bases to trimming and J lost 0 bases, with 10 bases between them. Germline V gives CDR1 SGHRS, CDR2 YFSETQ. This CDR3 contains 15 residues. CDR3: CASSSAGSSYNEQFF. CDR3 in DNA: TGCGCCAGCAGCTCGGCCGGGAGCTCCTACAATGAGCAGTTCTTC.

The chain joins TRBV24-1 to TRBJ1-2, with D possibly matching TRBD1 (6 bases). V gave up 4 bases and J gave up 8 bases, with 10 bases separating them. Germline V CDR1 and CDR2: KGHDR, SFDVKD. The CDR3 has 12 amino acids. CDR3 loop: CATSEAGEGYTF. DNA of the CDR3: TGTGCCACCAGTGAGGCAGGGGAGGGCTACACCTTC.

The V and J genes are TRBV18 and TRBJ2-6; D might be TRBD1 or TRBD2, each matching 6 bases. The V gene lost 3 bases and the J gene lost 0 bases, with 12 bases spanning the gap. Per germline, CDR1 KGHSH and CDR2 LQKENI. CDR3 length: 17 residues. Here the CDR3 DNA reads TGTGCCAGCTCACCGCAAGGGGGGAGCTCTGGGGCCAACGTCCTGACTTTC. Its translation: CASSPQGGSSGANVLTF.

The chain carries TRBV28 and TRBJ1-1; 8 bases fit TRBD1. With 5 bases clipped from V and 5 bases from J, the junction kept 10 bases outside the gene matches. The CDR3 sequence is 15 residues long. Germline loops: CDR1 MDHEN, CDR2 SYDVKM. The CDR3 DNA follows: TGTGCCAGCAGTCACCGTCGGACAGGGAAAACTGAAGCTTTCTTT. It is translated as CASSHRRTGKTEAFF. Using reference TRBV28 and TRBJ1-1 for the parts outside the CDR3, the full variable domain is DVKVTQSSRYLVKRTGEKVFLECVQDMDHENMFWYRQDPGLGLRLIYFSYDVKMKEKGDIPEGYSVSREKKERFSLILESASTNQTSMYLCASSHRRTGKTEAFFGQGTRLTVV.